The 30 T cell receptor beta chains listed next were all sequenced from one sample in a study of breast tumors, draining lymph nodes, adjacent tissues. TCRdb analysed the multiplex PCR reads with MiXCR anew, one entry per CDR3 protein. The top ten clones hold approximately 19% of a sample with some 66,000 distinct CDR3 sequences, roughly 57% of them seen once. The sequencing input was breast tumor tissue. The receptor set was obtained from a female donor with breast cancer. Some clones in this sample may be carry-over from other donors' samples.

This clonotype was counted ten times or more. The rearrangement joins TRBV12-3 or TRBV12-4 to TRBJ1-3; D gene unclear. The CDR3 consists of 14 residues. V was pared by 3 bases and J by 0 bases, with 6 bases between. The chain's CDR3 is CASSFAGSGNTIYF. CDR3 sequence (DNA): TGTGCCAGCAGTTTCGCGGGCTCTGGAAACACCATATATTTT.

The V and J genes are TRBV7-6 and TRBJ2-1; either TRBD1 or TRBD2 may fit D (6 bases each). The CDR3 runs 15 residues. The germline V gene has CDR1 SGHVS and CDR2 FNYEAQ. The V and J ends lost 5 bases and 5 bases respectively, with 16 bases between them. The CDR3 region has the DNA TGTGCCAGCAGCATGGGGGGCGGCAGGGACAATGAGCAGTTCTTC. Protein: CASSMGGGRDNEQFF.

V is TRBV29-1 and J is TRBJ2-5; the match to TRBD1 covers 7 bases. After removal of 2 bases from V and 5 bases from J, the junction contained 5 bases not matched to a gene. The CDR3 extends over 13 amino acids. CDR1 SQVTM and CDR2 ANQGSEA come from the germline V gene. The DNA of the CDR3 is TGCAGCGTTGAAACTGGGACAGACGAGACCCAGTACTTC. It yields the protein CSVETGTDETQYF.

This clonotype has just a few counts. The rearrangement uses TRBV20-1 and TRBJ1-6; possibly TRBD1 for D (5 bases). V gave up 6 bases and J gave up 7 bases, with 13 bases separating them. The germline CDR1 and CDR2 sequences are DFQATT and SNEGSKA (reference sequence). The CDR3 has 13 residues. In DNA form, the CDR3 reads TGCAGTGCCCGACCAGGGATCAATTCACCCCTCCACTTT. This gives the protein CSARPGINSPLHF.

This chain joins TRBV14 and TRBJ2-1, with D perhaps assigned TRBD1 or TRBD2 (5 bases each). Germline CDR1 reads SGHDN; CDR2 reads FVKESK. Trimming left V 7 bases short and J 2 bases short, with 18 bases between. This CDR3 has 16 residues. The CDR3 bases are TGTGCCAGCACCGCGTCCGAGGGGAGAACCTACAATGAGCAGTTCTTC. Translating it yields CASTASEGRTYNEQFF.

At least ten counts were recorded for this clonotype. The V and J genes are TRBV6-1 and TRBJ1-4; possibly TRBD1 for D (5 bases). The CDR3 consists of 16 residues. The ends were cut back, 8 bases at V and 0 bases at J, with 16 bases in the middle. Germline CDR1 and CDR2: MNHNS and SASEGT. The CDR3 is CASQGVNLATNEKLFF. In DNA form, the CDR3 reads TGTGCCAGCCAAGGGGTGAACCTTGCAACTAATGAAAAACTGTTTTTT.

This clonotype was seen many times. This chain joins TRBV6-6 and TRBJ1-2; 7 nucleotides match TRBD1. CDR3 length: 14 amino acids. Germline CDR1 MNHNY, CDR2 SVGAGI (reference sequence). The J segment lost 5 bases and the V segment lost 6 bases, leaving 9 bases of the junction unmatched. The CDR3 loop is CASRPPGQLYGYTF. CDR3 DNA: TGTGCCAGCAGACCCCCGGGACAGCTATATGGCTACACCTTC.

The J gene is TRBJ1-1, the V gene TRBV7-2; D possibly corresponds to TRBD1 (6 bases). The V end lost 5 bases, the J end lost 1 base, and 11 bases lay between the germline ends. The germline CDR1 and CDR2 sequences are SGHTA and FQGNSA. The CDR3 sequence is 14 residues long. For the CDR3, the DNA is TGTGCCAGCAGCACCTTACAGGGGAACACTGAAGCTTTCTTT. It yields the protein CASSTLQGNTEAFF.

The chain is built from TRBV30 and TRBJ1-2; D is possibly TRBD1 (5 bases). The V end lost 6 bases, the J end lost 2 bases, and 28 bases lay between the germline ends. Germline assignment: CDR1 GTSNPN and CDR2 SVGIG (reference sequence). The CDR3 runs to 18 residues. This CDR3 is CACKLAGGLYAQNYGYTF. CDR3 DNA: TGTGCCTGCAAACTAGCGGGGGGACTCTACGCACAAAACTATGGCTACACCTTC. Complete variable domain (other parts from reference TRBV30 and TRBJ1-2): SQTIHQWPATLVQPVGSPLSLECTVEGTSNPNLYWYRQAAGRGLQLLFYSVGIGQISSEVPQNLSASRPQDRQFILSSKKLLLSDSGFYLCACKLAGGLYAQNYGYTFGSGTRLTVV.

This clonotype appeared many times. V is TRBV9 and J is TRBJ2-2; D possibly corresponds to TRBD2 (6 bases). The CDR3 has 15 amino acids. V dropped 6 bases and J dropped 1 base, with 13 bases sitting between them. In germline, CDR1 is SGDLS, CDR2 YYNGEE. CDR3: CASTSISGNTGELFF. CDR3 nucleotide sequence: TGTGCCAGCACCTCCATTAGCGGGAACACCGGGGAGCTGTTTTTT.

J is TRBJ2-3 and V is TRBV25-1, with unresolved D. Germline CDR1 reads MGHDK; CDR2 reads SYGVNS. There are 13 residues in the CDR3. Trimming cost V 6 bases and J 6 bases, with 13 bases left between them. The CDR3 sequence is CASSLGRSDTQYF. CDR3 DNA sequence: TGTGCCAGCAGCTTAGGCCGGTCTGATACGCAGTATTTT.

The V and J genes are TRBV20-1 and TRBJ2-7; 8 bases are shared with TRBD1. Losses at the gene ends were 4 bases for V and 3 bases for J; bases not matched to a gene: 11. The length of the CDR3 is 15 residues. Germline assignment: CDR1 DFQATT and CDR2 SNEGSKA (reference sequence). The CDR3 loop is CSATTSGTGHYEQYF. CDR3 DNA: TGCAGTGCTACGACCTCCGGGACAGGTCACTACGAGCAGTACTTC.

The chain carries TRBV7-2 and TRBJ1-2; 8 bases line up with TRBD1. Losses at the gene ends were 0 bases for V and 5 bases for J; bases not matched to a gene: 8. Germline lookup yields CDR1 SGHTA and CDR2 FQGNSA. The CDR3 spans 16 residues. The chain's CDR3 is CASSLAPRGRFYGYTF. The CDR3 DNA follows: TGTGCCAGCAGCTTAGCGCCCAGGGGGCGCTTTTATGGCTACACCTTC.

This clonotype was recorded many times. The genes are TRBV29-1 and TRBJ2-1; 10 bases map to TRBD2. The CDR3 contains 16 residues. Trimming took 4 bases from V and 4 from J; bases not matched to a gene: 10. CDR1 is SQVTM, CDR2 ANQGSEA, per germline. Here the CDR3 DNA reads TGCAGCGTTGCGGGTGGGCTAGCGGGGGAGTACAATGAGCAGTTCTTC. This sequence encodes CSVAGGLAGEYNEQFF.

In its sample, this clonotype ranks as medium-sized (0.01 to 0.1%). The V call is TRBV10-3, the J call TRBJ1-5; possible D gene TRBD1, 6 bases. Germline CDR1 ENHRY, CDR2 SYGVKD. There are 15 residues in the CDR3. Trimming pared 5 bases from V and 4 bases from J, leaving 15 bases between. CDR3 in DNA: TGTGCCATCAGTTCCGGGACAAGCCTAAATCAGCCCCAGCATTTT. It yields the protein CAISSGTSLNQPQHF.

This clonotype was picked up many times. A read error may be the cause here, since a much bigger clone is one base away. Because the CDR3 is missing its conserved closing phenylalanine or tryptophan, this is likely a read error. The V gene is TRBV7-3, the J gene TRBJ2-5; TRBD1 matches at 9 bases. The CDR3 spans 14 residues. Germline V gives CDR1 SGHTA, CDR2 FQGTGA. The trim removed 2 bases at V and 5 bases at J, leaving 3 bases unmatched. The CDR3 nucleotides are TGTGCCAGCAGCTTAGCCGGACAGGGGGAGACCCAGTACCTC. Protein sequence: CASSLAGQGETQYL.

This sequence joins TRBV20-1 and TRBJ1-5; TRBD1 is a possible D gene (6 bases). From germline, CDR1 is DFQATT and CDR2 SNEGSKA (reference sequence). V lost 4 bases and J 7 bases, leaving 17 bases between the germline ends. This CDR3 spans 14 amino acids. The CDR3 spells CSAISDRLEQPQHF. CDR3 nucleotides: TGCAGTGCTATAAGCGACAGGTTGGAACAGCCCCAGCATTTT.

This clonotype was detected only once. The CDR3: CASSNSGVEQYF. CDR3 nucleotides: TGTGCTAGCTCCAATAGCGGGGTCGAGCAGTACTTC. The V call is TRBV7-7, the J call TRBJ2-7, with 8 nucleotides matching TRBD2. Looked up from germline, CDR1 is SSHAT and CDR2 is FNYEAQ (reference sequence). This CDR3 spans 12 amino acids.

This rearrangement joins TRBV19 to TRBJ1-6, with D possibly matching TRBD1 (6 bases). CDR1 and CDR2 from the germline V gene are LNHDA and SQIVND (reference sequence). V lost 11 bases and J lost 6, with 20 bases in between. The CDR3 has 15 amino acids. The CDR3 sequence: CASVSGGAGNSPLHF. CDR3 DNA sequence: TGTGCCTCTGTAAGCGGGGGGGCTGGTAATTCACCCCTCCACTTT. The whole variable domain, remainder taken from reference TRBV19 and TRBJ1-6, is DGGITQSPKYLFRKEGQNVTLSCEQNLNHDAMYWYRQDPGQGLRLIYYSQIVNDFQKGDIAEGYSVSREKKESFPLTVTSAQKNPTAFYLCASVSGGAGNSPLHFGNGTRLTVT.

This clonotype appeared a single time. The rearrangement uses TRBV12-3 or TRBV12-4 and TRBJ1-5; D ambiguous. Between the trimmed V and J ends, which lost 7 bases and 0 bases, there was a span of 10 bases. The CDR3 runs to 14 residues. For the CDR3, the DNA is TGTGCCAGCAACCGATCACCTAGCAATCAGCCCCAGCATTTT. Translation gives CASNRSPSNQPQHF.

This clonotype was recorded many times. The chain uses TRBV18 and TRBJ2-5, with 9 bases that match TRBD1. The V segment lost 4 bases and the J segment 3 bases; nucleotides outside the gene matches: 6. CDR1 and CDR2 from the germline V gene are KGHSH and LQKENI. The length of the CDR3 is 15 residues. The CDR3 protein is CASSRGTGREETQYF. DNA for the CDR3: TGTGCCAGCTCACGGGGGACAGGGCGAGAAGAGACCCAGTACTTC.

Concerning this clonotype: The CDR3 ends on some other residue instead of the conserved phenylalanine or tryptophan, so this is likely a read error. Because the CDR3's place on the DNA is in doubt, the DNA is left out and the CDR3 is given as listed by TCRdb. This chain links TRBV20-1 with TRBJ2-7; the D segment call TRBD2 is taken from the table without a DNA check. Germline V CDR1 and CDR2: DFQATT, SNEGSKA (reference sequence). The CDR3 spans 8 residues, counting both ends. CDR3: CSADVAGS.

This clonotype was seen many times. CDR3 coding DNA: TGTGCCAGCAGTTGGGGGGGCACAGATACGCAGTATTTT. This codes for CASSWGGTDTQYF. V and J are TRBV28 and TRBJ2-3, with D perhaps TRBD2 (6 bases). Germline V CDR1 and CDR2: MDHEN, SYDVKM. V was cut by 4 bases and J by 1 base, with 6 bases left in between. There are 13 residues in the CDR3.

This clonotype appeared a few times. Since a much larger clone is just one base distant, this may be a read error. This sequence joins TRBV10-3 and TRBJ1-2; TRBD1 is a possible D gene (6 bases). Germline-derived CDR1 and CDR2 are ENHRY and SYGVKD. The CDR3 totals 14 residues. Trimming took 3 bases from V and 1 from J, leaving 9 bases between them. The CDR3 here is CAISDLTGNYGYTF. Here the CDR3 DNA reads TGTGCCATCAGTGATCTGACAGGTAACTATGGCTACACCTTC.

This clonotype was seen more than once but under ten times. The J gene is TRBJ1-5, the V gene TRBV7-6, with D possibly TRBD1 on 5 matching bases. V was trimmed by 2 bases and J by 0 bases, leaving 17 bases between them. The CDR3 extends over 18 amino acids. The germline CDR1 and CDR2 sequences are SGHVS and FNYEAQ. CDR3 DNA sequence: TGTGCCAGCAGCTTACGGCTCAGGGTCGGGTATAGCAATCAGCCCCAGCATTTT. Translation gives CASSLRLRVGYSNQPQHF.

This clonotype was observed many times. The CDR3 DNA follows: TGTGCCAGCAGTTTGAGAGGTCGGGAGACCCAGTACTTC. Translating it yields CASSLRGRETQYF. The chain combines TRBV12-3 or TRBV12-4 with TRBJ2-5; no definite D call. V lost 3 bases, J lost 5 bases, and 10 bases lay in between. The CDR3 loop spans 13 amino acids.

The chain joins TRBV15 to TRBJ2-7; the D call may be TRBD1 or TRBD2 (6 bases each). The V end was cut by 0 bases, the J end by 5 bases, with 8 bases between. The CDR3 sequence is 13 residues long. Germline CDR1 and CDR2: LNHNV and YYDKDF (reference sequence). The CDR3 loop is CATSRDRGDEQYF. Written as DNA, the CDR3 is TGTGCCACCAGCAGAGATAGGGGGGACGAGCAGTACTTC.

Here the CDR3 DNA reads TGTGCCACCAGCAGCGGCGAGTTTAGCTCCTACAATGAGCAGTTCTTC. This sequence encodes CATSSGEFSSYNEQFF. This chain uses TRBV15 with TRBJ2-1; D unresolved. Trimming stripped 3 bases from V and 0 bases from J, with 12 bases between. The CDR3 consists of 16 residues. Per germline, CDR1 LNHNV and CDR2 YYDKDF (reference sequence). The whole variable domain, remainder taken from reference TRBV15 and TRBJ2-1, is DAMVIQNPRYQVTQFGKPVTLSCSQTLNHNVMYWYQQKSSQAPKLLFHYYDKDFNNEADTPDNFQSRRPNTSFCFLDIRSPGLGDTAMYLCATSSGEFSSYNEQFFGPGTRLTVL.

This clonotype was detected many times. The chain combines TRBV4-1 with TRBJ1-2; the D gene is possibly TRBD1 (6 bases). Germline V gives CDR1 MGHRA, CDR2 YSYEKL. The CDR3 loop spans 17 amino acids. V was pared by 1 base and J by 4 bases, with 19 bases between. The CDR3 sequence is CASSQVTGQGFPYGYTF. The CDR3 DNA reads TGCGCCAGCAGCCAAGTAACGGGACAAGGGTTTCCCTATGGCTACACCTTC.

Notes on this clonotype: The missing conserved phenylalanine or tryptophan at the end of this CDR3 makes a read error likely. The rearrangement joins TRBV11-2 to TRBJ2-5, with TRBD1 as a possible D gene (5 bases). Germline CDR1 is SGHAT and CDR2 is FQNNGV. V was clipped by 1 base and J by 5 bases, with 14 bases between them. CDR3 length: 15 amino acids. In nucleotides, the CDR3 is TGTGCCAGCAGCTTAGGCAAGGGGTTGATCGAGACCCAGTACTGC. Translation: CASSLGKGLIETQYC.